Below, 3 T cell receptor beta chains from the same sample are listed, as sequenced in a study of cytomegalovirus exposure and HLA in healthy donors. Primers for the PCR totalled 60 Vbeta and 13 Jbeta. This table comes from immunoSEQ multiplex PCR, and its TCRdb copy is limited to in-frame clones, with some not included. The data contain approximately 130,000 clones, over 8.5% of them singletons. Sequenced: PBMCs. These receptors came from a woman in her 40s in good health and CMV-seropositive.

The chain couples TRBV19 to TRBJ2-6; 9 bases are shared with TRBD1. Germline loops: CDR1 LNHDA, CDR2 SQIVND (reference sequence). The CDR3 contains 21 residues. Unmatched junction bases numbered 17, after V lost 5 bases and J lost 0 bases. The CDR3 loop is CASSPRGTGKKIGSGANVLTF. The CDR3 bases are TGTGCCAGTAGTCCCCGGGGGACAGGGAAGAAGATAGGCTCTGGGGCCAACGTCCTGACTTTC.

This clone was seen a handful of times. J is TRBJ2-2 and V is TRBV27, with 8 bases fitting TRBD1. The germline gives CDR1 MNHEY, CDR2 SMNVEV (reference sequence). Unmatched junction bases numbered 5, after V lost 6 bases and J lost 2 bases. CDR3 length: 15 amino acids. CDR3 residues: CASSLDRVNTGELFF. The DNA for the CDR3 is TGTGCCAGCAGCCTGGACAGGGTCAACACCGGGGAGCTGTTTTTT.

The CDR3 spells CASSPGYSNTEAFF. The CDR3 nucleotides read TGTGCCAGCAGTCCAGGGTACTCGAACACTGAAGCTTTCTTT. The chain carries TRBV5-8 and TRBJ1-1, with D perhaps TRBD1 (5 bases). Germline CDR1 and CDR2: SGHTS and YDEGEE. V was cut by 5 bases and J by 1 base, with 12 bases left in between. CDR3 length: 14 residues.